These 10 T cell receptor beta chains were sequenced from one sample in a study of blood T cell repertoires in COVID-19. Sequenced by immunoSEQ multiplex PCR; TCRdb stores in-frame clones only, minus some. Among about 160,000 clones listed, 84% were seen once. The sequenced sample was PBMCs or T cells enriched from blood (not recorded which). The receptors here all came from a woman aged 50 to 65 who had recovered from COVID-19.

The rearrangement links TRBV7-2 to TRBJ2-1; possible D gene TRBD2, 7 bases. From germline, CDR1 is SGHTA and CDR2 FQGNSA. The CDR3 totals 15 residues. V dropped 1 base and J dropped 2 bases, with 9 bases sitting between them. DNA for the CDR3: TGTGCCAGCAGCTTAGAGGGGGGGACCTACAATGAGCAGTTCTTC. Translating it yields CASSLEGGTYNEQFF.

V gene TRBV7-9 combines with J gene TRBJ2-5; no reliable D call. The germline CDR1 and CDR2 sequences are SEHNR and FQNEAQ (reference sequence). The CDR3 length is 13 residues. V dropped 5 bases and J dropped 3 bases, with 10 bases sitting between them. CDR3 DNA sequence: TGTGCCAGCAGCGCCAACAGTAAAGAGACCCAGTACTTC. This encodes CASSANSKETQYF.

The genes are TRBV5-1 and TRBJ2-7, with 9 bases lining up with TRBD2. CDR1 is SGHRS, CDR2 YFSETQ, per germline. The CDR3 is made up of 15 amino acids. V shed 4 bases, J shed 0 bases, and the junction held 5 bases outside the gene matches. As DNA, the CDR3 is TGCGCCAGCAGCCCTATAGCGGGAGTCTCCTACGAGCAGTACTTC. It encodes CASSPIAGVSYEQYF.

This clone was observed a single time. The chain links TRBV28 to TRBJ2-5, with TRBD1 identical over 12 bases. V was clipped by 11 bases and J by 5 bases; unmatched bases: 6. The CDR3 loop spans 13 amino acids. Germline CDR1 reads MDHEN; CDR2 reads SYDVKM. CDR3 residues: CAWGQGARETQYF. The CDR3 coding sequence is TGTGCCTGGGGACAGGGGGCGCGGGAGACCCAGTACTTC.

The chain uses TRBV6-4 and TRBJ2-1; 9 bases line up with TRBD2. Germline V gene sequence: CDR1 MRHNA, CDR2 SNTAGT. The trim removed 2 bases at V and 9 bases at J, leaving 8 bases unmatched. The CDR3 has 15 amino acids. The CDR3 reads CASSDPGLAKSEQFF. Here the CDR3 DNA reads TGTGCCAGCAGTGACCCGGGACTAGCTAAAAGTGAGCAGTTCTTC.

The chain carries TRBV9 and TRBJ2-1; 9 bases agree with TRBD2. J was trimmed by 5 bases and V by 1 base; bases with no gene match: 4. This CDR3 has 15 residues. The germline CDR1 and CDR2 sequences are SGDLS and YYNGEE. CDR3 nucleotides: TGTGCCAGCAGCGTACGGGGACTAGCTCACAATGAGCAGTTCTTC. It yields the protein CASSVRGLAHNEQFF. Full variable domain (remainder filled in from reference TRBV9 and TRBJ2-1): DSGVTQTPKHLITATGQRVTLRCSPRSGDLSVYWYQQSLDQGLQFLIQYYNGEERAKGNILERFSAQQFPDLHSELNLSSLELGDSALYFCASSVRGLAHNEQFFGPGTRLTVL.

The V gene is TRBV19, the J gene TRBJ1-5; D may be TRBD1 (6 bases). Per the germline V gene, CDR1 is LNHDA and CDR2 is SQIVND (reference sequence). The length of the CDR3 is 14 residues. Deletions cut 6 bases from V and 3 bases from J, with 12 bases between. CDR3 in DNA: TGTGCCAGTAGGACCGGGACAAACAATCAGCCCCAGCATTTT. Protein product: CASRTGTNNQPQHF. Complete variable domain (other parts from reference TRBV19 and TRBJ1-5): DGGITQSPKYLFRKEGQNVTLSCEQNLNHDAMYWYRQDPGQGLRLIYYSQIVNDFQKGDIAEGYSVSREKKESFPLTVTSAQKNPTAFYLCASRTGTNNQPQHFGDGTRLSIL.

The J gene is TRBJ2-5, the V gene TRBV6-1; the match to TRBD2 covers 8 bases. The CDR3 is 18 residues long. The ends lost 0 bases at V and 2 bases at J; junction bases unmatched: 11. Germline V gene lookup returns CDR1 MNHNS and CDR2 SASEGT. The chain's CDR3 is CASSEALVGLAGQETQYF. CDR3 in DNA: TGTGCCAGCAGTGAAGCGCTTGTAGGATTAGCGGGACAAGAGACCCAGTACTTC.

CDR3 DNA sequence: TGTGCCAGCAGCCCCGGGACAGGGGGCACCGGGGAGCTGTTTTTT. It encodes CASSPGTGGTGELFF. This sequence joins TRBV5-4 and TRBJ2-2, with 11 bases fitting TRBD1. The CDR3 is 15 amino acids. Germline CDR1 SGHNT, CDR2 YYREEE (reference sequence). The trim removed 4 bases at V and 4 bases at J, leaving 3 bases unmatched.

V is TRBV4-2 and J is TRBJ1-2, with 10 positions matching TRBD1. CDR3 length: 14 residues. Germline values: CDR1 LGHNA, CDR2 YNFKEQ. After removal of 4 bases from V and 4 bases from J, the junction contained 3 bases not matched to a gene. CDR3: CASSPGQGPYGYTF. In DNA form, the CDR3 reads TGTGCCAGCAGCCCGGGACAGGGGCCCTATGGCTACACCTTC.